What follows are 21 T cell receptor beta chains derived from one specimen sequenced in a study of shared clonotypes between healthy human individuals. The assay was immunoSEQ multiplex PCR, and TCRdb's table has in-frame clones only and misses some. The sample holds about 2.1 million clones, around 95% seen once. In the naive CD8 group, cells lacked CD45RO and were positively selected for CCR7, so terminally differentiated effector memory CD45RA+ cells were left out. Sequenced sample: naive CD8+ T cells from PBMCs. All receptors come from a man between 18 and 29 years old in good health. Some clones in this sample may be carry-over from other donors' samples.

This clone was recorded only once. The chain employs TRBV18 and TRBJ1-1; no clear D. CDR1 is KGHSH, CDR2 LQKENI, per germline. Trimming removed 0 bases from V and 8 bases from J, with 10 bases in between. The CDR3 length is 13 residues. CDR3 bases: TGTGCCAGCTCACCACCGTACGGAATCGAAGCTTTCTTT. Translation: CASSPPYGIEAFF.

As DNA, the CDR3 is TGTGCCAGCAGCCCCGCCCCCACAGATACGCAGTATTTT. Protein sequence: CASSPAPTDTQYF. V gene TRBV9 combines with J gene TRBJ2-3; no clear D. Germline CDR1 and CDR2: SGDLS and YYNGEE. V was cut by 4 bases and J by 2 bases, with 8 bases left in between. The length of the CDR3 is 13 residues.

The chain joins TRBV18 to TRBJ2-7; 10 nucleotides align to TRBD1. Germline values: CDR1 KGHSH, CDR2 LQKENI. This CDR3 is built from 15 residues. J lost 4 bases, V lost 3 bases, and 6 bases had no gene match. The CDR3 reads CASSPPGTGEYEQYF. CDR3 bases: TGTGCCAGCTCACCTCCCGGGACAGGGGAATACGAGCAGTACTTC.

The sample holds one count of this clone. V is TRBV30 and J is TRBJ2-2; D is unclear. The CDR3 covers 15 residues. With 4 bases removed from V and 0 bases from J, the gap between germline ends came to 12 bases. Germline V CDR1 and CDR2: GTSNPN, SVGIG (reference sequence). The chain's CDR3 is CAWISGRSNTGELFF. CDR3 bases: TGTGCCTGGATTTCTGGTCGATCGAACACCGGGGAGCTGTTTTTT.

CDR3 coding DNA: TGTGCCAGCAGTTTACGGCAGGGAAGATACAATGAGCAGTTCTTC. Its translation: CASSLRQGRYNEQFF. The chain is built from TRBV27 and TRBJ2-1, with a possible D match to TRBD1 (5 bases). V lost 2 bases, J lost 4 bases, and 12 bases lay in between. The CDR3 spans 15 residues. In germline, CDR1 is MNHEY, CDR2 SMNVEV (reference sequence).

The V gene is TRBV27, the J gene TRBJ2-7; the match to TRBD2 covers 10 bases. Germline V CDR1 and CDR2: MNHEY, SMNVEV (reference sequence). The CDR3 is made up of 16 amino acids. V shed 3 bases, J shed 4 bases, and the junction held 9 bases outside the gene matches. The CDR3 protein is CASSFSAGGLIYEQYF. CDR3 nucleotides: TGTGCCAGCAGTTTTTCAGCGGGAGGGCTAATTTACGAGCAGTACTTC.

V gene TRBV7-2 combines with J gene TRBJ2-3; 7 bases fit TRBD1. Germline V lookup: CDR1 SGHTA, CDR2 FQGNSA. The trim removed 8 bases at V and 0 bases at J, leaving 20 bases unmatched. The CDR3 is made up of 19 amino acids. The CDR3 reads CASSLPRTGSFSSTDTQYF. CDR3 sequence (DNA): TGTGCCAGCTCCCTCCCGAGGACAGGATCTTTCTCTAGCACAGATACGCAGTATTTT.

This clone was seen only once. The chain is built from TRBV5-1 and TRBJ2-7; D ambiguous. The CDR3 consists of 14 residues. Germline V gene sequence: CDR1 SGHRS, CDR2 YFSETQ. Trimming removed 3 bases at V and 5 bases at J, with 15 bases between. This CDR3 reads CASSWWINVDEQYF. The CDR3 nucleotides read TGCGCCAGCAGCTGGTGGATAAATGTGGACGAGCAGTACTTC.

There are a few counts of this clone. The chain carries TRBV30 and TRBJ2-2; D is unclear. Trimming took 0 bases from V and 7 from J, leaving 6 bases between them. Germline V gives CDR1 GTSNPN, CDR2 SVGIG (reference sequence). The CDR3 is 12 amino acids. The CDR3 protein is CAWSVHGGELFF. Here the CDR3 DNA reads TGTGCCTGGAGTGTACATGGCGGGGAGCTGTTTTTT.

The chain couples TRBV19 to TRBJ1-5; 8 bases align to TRBD1. Germline values: CDR1 LNHDA, CDR2 SQIVND (reference sequence). V gave up 5 bases and J gave up 5 bases; unmatched junction bases: 2. This CDR3 contains 13 residues. The CDR3 DNA sequence: TGTGCCAGTAGTGGGGACAGGTATCAGCCCCAGCATTTT. It is translated as CASSGDRYQPQHF.

This sequence joins TRBV7-2 and TRBJ2-3; 7 bases are a match to TRBD1. CDR1 SGHTA and CDR2 FQGNSA come from the germline V gene. V gave up 2 bases and J gave up 5 bases; unmatched junction bases: 7. This CDR3 spans 15 amino acids. CDR3 DNA: TGTGCCAGCAGCTTAAGGAGACAGGGTCAAGATACGCAGTATTTT. Protein sequence: CASSLRRQGQDTQYF.

The chain links TRBV25-1 to TRBJ2-7; 7 bases line up with TRBD2. The germline V gene encodes CDR1 MGHDK and CDR2 SYGVNS. Unmatched junction bases numbered 13, after V lost 0 bases and J lost 5 bases. CDR3 length: 17 amino acids. CDR3 in amino acids: CASSEYVGAAGVDEQYF. DNA of the CDR3: TGTGCCAGCAGTGAATACGTAGGCGCGGCGGGAGTGGACGAGCAGTACTTC.

The chain uses TRBV29-1 and TRBJ1-2; D remains unclear. CDR1 SQVTM and CDR2 ANQGSEA come from the germline V gene. The CDR3 has 14 residues. Trimming pared 6 bases from V and 2 bases from J, leaving 16 bases between. The CDR3 region is CSVRGGPHNYGYTF. CDR3 sequence (DNA): TGCAGCGTCCGTGGAGGGCCCCACAACTATGGCTACACCTTC.

V is TRBV7-9 and J is TRBJ2-7; possible D gene TRBD2, 6 bases. V lost 7 bases and J 5 bases, leaving 15 bases between the germline ends. Germline V gene data show CDR1 as SEHNR and CDR2 as FQNEAQ (reference sequence). The CDR3 sequence is 13 residues long. The CDR3 is CASTLLGTDEQYF. DNA for the CDR3: TGTGCCAGCACCCTCCTGGGGACTGACGAGCAGTACTTC.

This chain uses TRBV11-2 with TRBJ2-2, with D perhaps matching TRBD2 (6 bases). CDR1 SGHAT and CDR2 FQNNGV come from the germline V gene. This CDR3 comprises 14 residues. V lost 4 bases to trimming and J lost 3 bases, with 9 bases between them. Here the CDR3 reads CASSSRRDTGELFF. The DNA for the CDR3 is TGTGCCAGCAGCTCGAGGAGGGACACCGGGGAGCTGTTTTTT.

A note on this clone: Other DNA sequences of this sample code for an identical CDR3. The genes are TRBV28 and TRBJ2-7; 7 bases are shared with TRBD1. With V trimmed by 1 base and J by 3 bases, 3 bases remained unmatched. The CDR3 contains 14 residues. Germline V gene data show CDR1 as MDHEN and CDR2 as SYDVKM. The CDR3 coding sequence is TGTGCCAGCAGTTTATCGCGACAGGGCTACGAGCAGTACTTC. It specifies CASSLSRQGYEQYF. The full variable domain, rest sourced from reference TRBV28 and TRBJ2-7, is DVKVTQSSRYLVKRTGEKVFLECVQDMDHENMFWYRQDPGLGLRLIYFSYDVKMKEKGDIPEGYSVSREKKERFSLILESASTNQTSMYLCASSLSRQGYEQYFGPGTRLTVT.

The J gene is TRBJ2-7, the V gene TRBV28; a weak D match, TRBD1 (6 bases). The CDR3 is 14 residues long. Germline values: CDR1 MDHEN, CDR2 SYDVKM. Trimming stripped 4 bases from V and 4 bases from J, with 14 bases between. The CDR3 region has the DNA TGTGCCAGCAGTTACATAGGGGGAACGTACGAGCAGTACTTC. It encodes CASSYIGGTYEQYF.

This sequence joins TRBV15 and TRBJ1-1; D call uncertain. CDR3 length equals 14 residues. V lost 0 bases and J lost 5, with 10 bases in between. Germline V gives CDR1 LNHNV, CDR2 YYDKDF (reference sequence). Here the CDR3 reads CATSRDDWGTEAFF. CDR3 in DNA: TGTGCCACCAGCAGAGATGATTGGGGAACTGAAGCTTTCTTT.

In the case of this clone: Different DNA sequences within this sample yield the same CDR3. V is TRBV7-6 and J is TRBJ2-2; D is unresolved. CDR1 and CDR2 from the germline V gene are SGHVS and FNYEAQ. This CDR3 comprises 14 residues. V shed 1 base and J shed 1 base, with 4 bases lying between them. CDR3 residues: CASSLGQNTGELFF. The CDR3 region has the DNA TGTGCCAGCAGCTTAGGACAGAACACCGGGGAGCTGTTTTTT.

V gene TRBV6-1 combines with J gene TRBJ2-7; D remains unclear. Germline V gives CDR1 MNHNS, CDR2 SASEGT. Deletions cut 2 bases from V and 0 bases from J, with 11 bases between. CDR3 size: 15 residues. CDR3 nucleotides: TGTGCCAGCAGTGAAACACCCGCTAGCTCCTACGAGCAGTACTTC. Protein sequence: CASSETPASSYEQYF.

This clone was recorded once. The CDR3 region has the DNA TGTGCCAGCAAGCCTTCCAAGGGGGGCACCGGGGAGCTGTTTTTT. This codes for CASKPSKGGTGELFF. The V and J genes are TRBV27 and TRBJ2-2; perhaps D is TRBD1 or TRBD2 (6 bases each). Trimming took 7 bases from V and 4 from J, leaving 16 bases between them. Germline-derived CDR1 and CDR2 are MNHEY and SMNVEV (reference sequence). This CDR3 has 15 amino acids.